This is a list of T cell receptor beta chains from one sample in a study of control samples from healthy donors and cancer patients. The assay was immunoSEQ multiplex PCR, and TCRdb's table has in-frame clones only and misses some. Among around 170,000 clones, 80% to 90% were seen once, and the ten largest hold approximately 4.9%. The sample was blood. All receptors derive from a woman aged 25 to 39 in good health. Each CDR3 is given without its conserved first and last residue. A D gene is named only where the DNA matches it firmly. Not all rows give a size; the values are once, few, many and, for expanded clones, a class.

v_gene,d_gene,abundance,CDR3aa
TRBV28,TRBD2,-,ASSLSTPLAGVDEQY
TRBV28,TRBD1,-,ASTSRGQGHNEQF
TRBV19,TRBD2,-,ASSIPVNSGGTDTQY
TRBV2,-,few,ASLTVGELF
TRBV10-3,TRBD2,-,AISAASGTAETQY
TRBV19,-,-,ASSTIQNTGELF
TRBV9,-,-,ASSRTRRSSTDTQY
TRBV12-3/TRBV12-4,-,-,ASSFFGDEQF
TRBV2,-,-,ASSEAISSGADTQY
TRBV19,-,few,ASSSRDTEAF
TRBV13,-,-,ASSPSLDRSYGYT
TRBV2,-,-,ASLWGIGTEAF
TRBV5-1,-,-,ASSLTSGRGEAF
TRBV11-2,-,-,ASSLGAEDTQY
TRBV24-1,-,few,ATSDLRGETQY
TRBV25-1,-,-,ASSEGGGSYGYT
TRBV10-3,-,-,AISAQEAGEAF
TRBV5-1,-,once,ASRLRVNTEAF
TRBV21-1,-,-,ASSSHEQY
TRBV9,TRBD1,-,ASSVEGASYNEQF
TRBV3-1/TRBV3-2,-,-,ASSQDGTLNTEAF
TRBV19,-,-,ASSIEGRSNQPQH
TRBV30,-,once,AWSVTRYGYT
TRBV3-1/TRBV3-2,TRBD2,-,ASSQDKLAGGELF
TRBV11-1,-,-,ASSRSTGELF
TRBV7-9,-,-,ASSLLAGAYTDTQY
TRBV4-2,-,-,ASSQEGREGYT
TRBV5-1,TRBD1,-,ASSLAGGQGASGYT
TRBV4-2,TRBD1,-,ASSQQNTGGYGYT
TRBV5-1,-,once,ASSAGMRGFTDTQY
TRBV7-2,TRBD2,few,ASSPPSGRIDTQY
TRBV9,-,-,ASSPFGNTIY
TRBV28,TRBD2,once,ASSPGTSGRTQY
TRBV27,-,once,ASSSWGQDNEQF
TRBV29-1,TRBD1,-,SVGVQGTHGYT
TRBV6-1,-,-,ASREAGGLWQY
TRBV29-1,TRBD2,-,SVEEGVAGAYEQY
TRBV9,-,-,ASSVGGAPTDTQY
TRBV13,-,-,ASSLEGSHLNYGYT
TRBV10-1,-,-,ASSESRRVPLEQF
TRBV5-4,-,once,ASSLEETQY
TRBV6-6,-,-,ASRDHTEQPQH
TRBV15,-,once,ATSLIFQSRVRKTDTQY
TRBV27,-,-,ASSFGSGYEQY
TRBV5-1,-,-,ASAPGVSDYGYT
TRBV5-1,-,few,ASRGLQETQY
TRBV12-3/TRBV12-4,-,-,ASSIYNNEQF
TRBV19,TRBD1,-,ASSDRGYSTDTQY
TRBV19,TRBD2,few,ASSFRPLAAEGSEQF
TRBV25-1,-,-,ASSIQGVKNIQY
TRBV11-2,-,-,ASTPFRSTGELF
TRBV5-1,TRBD1,-,ASSPQGSYGYT
TRBV27,TRBD1,-,ASSLFTGVDTEAF